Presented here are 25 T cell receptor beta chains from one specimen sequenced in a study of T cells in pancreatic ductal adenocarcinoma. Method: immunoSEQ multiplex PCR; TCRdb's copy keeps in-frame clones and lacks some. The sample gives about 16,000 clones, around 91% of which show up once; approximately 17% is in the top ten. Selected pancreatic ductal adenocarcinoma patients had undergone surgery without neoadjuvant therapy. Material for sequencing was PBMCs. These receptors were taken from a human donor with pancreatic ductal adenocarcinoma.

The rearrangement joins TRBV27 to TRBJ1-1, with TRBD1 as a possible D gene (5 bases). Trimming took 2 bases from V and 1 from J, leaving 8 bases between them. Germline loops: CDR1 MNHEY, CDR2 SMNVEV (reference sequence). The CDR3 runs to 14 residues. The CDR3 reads CASSLRGGNTEAFF. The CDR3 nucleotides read TGTGCCAGCAGTTTACGGGGGGGGAACACTGAAGCTTTCTTT.

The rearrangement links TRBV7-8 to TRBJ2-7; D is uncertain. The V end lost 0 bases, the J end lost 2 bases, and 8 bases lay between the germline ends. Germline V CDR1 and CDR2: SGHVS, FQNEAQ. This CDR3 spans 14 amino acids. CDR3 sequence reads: CASSLATFAYEQYF. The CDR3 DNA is TGTGCCAGCAGCTTAGCGACGTTTGCCTACGAGCAGTACTTC.

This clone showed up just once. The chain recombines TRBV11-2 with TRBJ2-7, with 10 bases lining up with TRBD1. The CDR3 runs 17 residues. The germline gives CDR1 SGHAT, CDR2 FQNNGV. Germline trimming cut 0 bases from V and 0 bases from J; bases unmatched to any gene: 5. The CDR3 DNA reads TGTGCCAGCAGCTTAGAAGCCGGGACAGGGGACTCCTACGAGCAGTACTTC. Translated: CASSLEAGTGDSYEQYF.

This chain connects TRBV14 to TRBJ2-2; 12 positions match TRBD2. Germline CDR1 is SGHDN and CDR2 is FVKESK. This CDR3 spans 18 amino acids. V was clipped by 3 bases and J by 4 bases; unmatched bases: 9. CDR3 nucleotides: TGTGCCAGCAGCCAGTTACGGACTAGCGGGATCGGCACCGGGGAGCTGTTTTTT. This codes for CASSQLRTSGIGTGELFF.

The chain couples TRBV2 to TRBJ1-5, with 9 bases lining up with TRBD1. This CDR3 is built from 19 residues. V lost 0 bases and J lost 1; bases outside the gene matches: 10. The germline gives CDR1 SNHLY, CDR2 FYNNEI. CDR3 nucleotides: TGTGCCAGCAGTGAAGCGGGGTACGAGACAGGGGGAAGCAATCAGCCCCAGCATTTT. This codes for CASSEAGYETGGSNQPQHF.

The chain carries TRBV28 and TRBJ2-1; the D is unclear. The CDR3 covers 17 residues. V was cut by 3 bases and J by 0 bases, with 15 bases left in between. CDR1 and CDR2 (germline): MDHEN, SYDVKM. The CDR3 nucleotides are TGTGCCAGCAGTTTTTTATTGGGGTCCAGCTCCTACAATGAGCAGTTCTTC. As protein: CASSFLLGSSSYNEQFF. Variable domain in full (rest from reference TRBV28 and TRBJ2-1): DVKVTQSSRYLVKRTGEKVFLECVQDMDHENMFWYRQDPGLGLRLIYFSYDVKMKEKGDIPEGYSVSREKKERFSLILESASTNQTSMYLCASSFLLGSSSYNEQFFGPGTRLTVL.

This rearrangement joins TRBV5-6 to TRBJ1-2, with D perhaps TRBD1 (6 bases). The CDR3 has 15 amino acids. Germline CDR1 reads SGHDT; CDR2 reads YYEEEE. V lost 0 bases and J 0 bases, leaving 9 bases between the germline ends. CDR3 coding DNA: TGTGCCAGCAGCTTGGTAGGGGGAGCTAACTATGGCTACACCTTC. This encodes CASSLVGGANYGYTF.

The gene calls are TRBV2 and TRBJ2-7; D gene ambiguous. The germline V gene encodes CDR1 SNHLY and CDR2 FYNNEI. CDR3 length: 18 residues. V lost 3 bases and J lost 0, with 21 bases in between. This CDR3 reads CASSDLGLSHLSSYEQYF. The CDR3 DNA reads TGTGCCAGCAGTGATTTGGGGTTATCACATCTCAGCTCCTACGAGCAGTACTTC. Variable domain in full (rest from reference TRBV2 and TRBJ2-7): EPEVTQTPSHQVTQMGQEVILRCVPISNHLYFYWYRQILGQKVEFLVSFYNNEISEKSEIFDDQFSVERPDGSNFTLKIRSTKLEDSAMYFCASSDLGLSHLSSYEQYFGPGTRLTVT.

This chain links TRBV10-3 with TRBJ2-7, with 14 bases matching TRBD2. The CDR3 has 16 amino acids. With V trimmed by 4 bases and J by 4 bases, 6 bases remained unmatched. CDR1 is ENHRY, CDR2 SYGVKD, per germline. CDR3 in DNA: TGTGCCATCAGTGCTGGACTAGCGGGAGGACCTTACGAGCAGTACTTC. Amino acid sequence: CAISAGLAGGPYEQYF.

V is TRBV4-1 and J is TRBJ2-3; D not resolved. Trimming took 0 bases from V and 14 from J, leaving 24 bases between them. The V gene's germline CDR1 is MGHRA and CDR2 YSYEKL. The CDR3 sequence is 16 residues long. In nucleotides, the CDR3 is TGCGCCAGCAGCCAAGACGATCAAGTCCGACTCGTCCCGAGGTATTTT. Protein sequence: CASSQDDQVRLVPRYF.

The CDR3 region is CASSYGWRVTEAFF. DNA for the CDR3: TGTGCCAGCAGTTACGGGTGGAGGGTGACTGAAGCTTTCTTT. The chain recombines TRBV6-5 with TRBJ1-1, with D hard to call. Germline V lookup: CDR1 MNHEY, CDR2 SVGAGI. Trimming pared 2 bases from V and 5 bases from J, leaving 12 bases between. This CDR3 is built from 14 residues.

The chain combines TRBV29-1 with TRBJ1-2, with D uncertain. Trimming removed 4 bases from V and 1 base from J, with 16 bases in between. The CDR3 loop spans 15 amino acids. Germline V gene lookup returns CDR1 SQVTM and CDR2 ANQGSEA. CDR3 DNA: TGCAGCGTTGTCCCCCACGGGGAGAGTAACTATGGCTACACCTTC. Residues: CSVVPHGESNYGYTF.

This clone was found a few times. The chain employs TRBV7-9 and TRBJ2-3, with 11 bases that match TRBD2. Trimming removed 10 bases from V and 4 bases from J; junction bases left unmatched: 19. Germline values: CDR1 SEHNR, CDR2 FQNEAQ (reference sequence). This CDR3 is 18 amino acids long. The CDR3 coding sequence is TGTGCCATCCCTGGATTAGCGGGGGGGCTTTATAAAGCAGATACGCAGTATTTT. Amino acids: CAIPGLAGGLYKADTQYF.

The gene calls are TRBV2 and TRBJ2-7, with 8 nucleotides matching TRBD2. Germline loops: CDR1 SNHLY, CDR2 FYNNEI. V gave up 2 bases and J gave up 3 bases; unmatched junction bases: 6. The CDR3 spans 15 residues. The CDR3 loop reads CASSEPGLVGYEQYF. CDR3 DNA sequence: TGTGCCAGCAGTGAACCGGGACTAGTAGGCTACGAGCAGTACTTC.

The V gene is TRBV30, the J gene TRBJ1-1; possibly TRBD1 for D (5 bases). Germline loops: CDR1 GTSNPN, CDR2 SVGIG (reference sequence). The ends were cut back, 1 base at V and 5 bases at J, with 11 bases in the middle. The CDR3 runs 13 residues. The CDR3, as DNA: TGTGCCTGGAGTGCGGGGCGGTCTACTGAAGCTTTCTTT. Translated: CAWSAGRSTEAFF.

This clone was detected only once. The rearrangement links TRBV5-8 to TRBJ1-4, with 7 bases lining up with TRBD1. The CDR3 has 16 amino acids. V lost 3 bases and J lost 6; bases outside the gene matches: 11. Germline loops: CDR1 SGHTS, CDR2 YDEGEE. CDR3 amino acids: CASSSILGTEDEKLFF. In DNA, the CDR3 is TGTGCCAGCAGCTCTATATTGGGGACAGAAGATGAAAAACTGTTTTTT. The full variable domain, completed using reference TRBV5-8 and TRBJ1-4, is EAGVTQSPTHLIKTRGQQATLRCSPISGHTSVYWYQQALGLGLQFLLWYDEGEERNRGNFPPRFSGRQFPNYSSELNVNALELEDSALYLCASSSILGTEDEKLFFGSGTQLSVL.

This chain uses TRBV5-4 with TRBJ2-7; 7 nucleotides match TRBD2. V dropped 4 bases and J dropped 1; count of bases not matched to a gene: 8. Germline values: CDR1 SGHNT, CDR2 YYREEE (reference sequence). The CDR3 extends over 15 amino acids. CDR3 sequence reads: CASSAGGGLSYEQYF. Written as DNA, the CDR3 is TGTGCCAGCAGCGCTGGGGGGGGGTTATCCTACGAGCAGTACTTC.

CDR3 protein: CASSLLGLAGYEQYF. CDR3 coding DNA: TGTGCCAGCAGTTTATTGGGACTAGCGGGCTACGAGCAGTACTTC. The V and J genes are TRBV27 and TRBJ2-7; 12 nucleotides agree with TRBD2. J lost 3 bases, V lost 1 base, and 1 base had no gene match. This CDR3 spans 15 amino acids. Germline CDR1 is MNHEY and CDR2 is SMNVEV (reference sequence).

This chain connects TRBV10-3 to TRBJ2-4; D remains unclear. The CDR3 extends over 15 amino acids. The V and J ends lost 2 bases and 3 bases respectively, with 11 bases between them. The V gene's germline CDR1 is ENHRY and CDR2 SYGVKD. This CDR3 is CAISEAIGVKNIQYF. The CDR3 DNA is TGTGCCATCAGTGAGGCGATTGGGGTCAAAAACATTCAGTACTTC.

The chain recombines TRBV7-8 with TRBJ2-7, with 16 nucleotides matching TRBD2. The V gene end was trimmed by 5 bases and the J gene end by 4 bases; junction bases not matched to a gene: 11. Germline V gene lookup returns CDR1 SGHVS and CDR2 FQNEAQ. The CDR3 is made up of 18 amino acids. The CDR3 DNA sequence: TGTGCCAGCAGCCTCCCGGGACTAGCGGGAGGGCCGCAGTACGAGCAGTACTTC. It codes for CASSLPGLAGGPQYEQYF.

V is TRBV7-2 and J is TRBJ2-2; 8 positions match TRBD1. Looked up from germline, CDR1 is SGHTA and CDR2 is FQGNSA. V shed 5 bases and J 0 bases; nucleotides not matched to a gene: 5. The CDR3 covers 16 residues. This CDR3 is CASSKGQVANTGELFF. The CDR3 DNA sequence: TGTGCCAGCAGCAAGGGACAGGTCGCGAACACCGGGGAGCTGTTTTTT.

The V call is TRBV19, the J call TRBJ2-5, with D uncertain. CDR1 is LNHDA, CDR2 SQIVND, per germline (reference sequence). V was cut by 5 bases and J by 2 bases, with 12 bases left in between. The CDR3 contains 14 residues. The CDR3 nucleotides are TGTGCCAGTAGTCGGGTGGCGGCACAAGAGACCCAGTACTTC. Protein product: CASSRVAAQETQYF.

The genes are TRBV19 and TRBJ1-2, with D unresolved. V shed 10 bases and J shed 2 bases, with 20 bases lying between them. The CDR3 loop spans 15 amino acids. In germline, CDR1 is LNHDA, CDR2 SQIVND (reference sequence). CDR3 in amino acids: CATQIPGSRNYGYTF. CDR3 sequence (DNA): TGTGCCACACAAATCCCCGGGAGCCGAAACTATGGCTACACCTTC.

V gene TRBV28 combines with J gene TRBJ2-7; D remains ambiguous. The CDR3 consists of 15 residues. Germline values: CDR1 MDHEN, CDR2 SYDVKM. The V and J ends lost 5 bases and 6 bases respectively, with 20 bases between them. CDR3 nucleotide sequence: TGTGCCAGCAGTCCCTCTTTAGGGATGGGAAGCGAGCAGTACTTC. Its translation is CASSPSLGMGSEQYF.

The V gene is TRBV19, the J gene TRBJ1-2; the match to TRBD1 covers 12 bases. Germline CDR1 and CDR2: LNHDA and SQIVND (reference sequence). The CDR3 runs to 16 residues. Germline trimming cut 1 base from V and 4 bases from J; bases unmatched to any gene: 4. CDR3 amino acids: CASSIVPGQGAYGYTF. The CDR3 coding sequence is TGTGCCAGTAGTATAGTCCCGGGACAGGGGGCCTATGGCTACACCTTC. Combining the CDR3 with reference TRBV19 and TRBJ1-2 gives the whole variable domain DGGITQSPKYLFRKEGQNVTLSCEQNLNHDAMYWYRQDPGQGLRLIYYSQIVNDFQKGDIAEGYSVSREKKESFPLTVTSAQKNPTAFYLCASSIVPGQGAYGYTFGSGTRLTVV.